This entry features one TCR beta chain sequence. This sample is drawn from a study of blood T cell repertoires in COVID-19. Study summary: Sites in the United States, Italy and Spain provided acute and convalescent COVID-19 samples. PBMCs, B-cell-depleted T cells, or T cells were the source of the cDNA or gDNA that made up the material.

Germline V CDR1 and CDR2: LNHDA, SQIVND (reference sequence). The CDR3 totals 17 residues. The trim removed 1 base at V and 6 bases at J, leaving 10 bases unmatched. Original processing methods: The authors estimated nucleated cell counts from reference gene primer amplification. Sequenced by immunoSEQ multiplex PCR; TCRdb stores in-frame clones only, minus some. For V, J and clone size, that table is used; D and trimming come from the DNA. Here the sample spans 150,000 to 180,000 clones, less than 95% being singletons. The rearrangement uses TRBV19 and TRBJ2-1; 9 bases fit TRBD1. This clonotype was obtained from a man in his forties or fifties with acute or convalescent COVID-19. Sequenced input: peripheral blood. CDR3 amino acids: CASSIAPGQGPGNEQFF. CDR3 coding DNA: TGTGCCAGTAGTATAGCCCCGGGACAGGGTCCTGGCAATGAGCAGTTCTTC.